Presented here are 31 T cell receptor beta chains from one specimen sequenced in a study of blood T cell repertoires in COVID-19. Repertoires were generated with immunoSEQ multiplex PCR, while TCRdb's copy carries only in-frame clones and drops some. Among about 270,000 clones listed, more than 75% were seen once. Specimen: peripheral blood. The source is a woman in her 50s with acute or convalescent COVID-19.

The chain has TRBV27 and TRBJ2-7; 8 bases line up with TRBD1. This CDR3 spans 15 amino acids. The V segment lost 6 bases and the J segment 2 bases; nucleotides outside the gene matches: 9. Germline-derived CDR1 and CDR2 are MNHEY and SMNVEV (reference sequence). The CDR3 coding sequence is TGTGCCAGCAGCCAACGACAGGGGCTTCCCTACGAGCAGTACTTC. Its protein is CASSQRQGLPYEQYF.

The rearrangement uses TRBV7-3 and TRBJ2-1; the D gene is possibly TRBD2 (6 bases). The V gene lost 4 bases and the J gene lost 8 bases, with 12 bases spanning the gap. This CDR3 is built from 13 residues. Germline loops: CDR1 SGHTA, CDR2 FQGTGA. CDR3 amino acids: CASSSGGVDEQFF. CDR3 DNA: TGTGCCAGCAGCTCAGGAGGGGTGGATGAGCAGTTCTTC.

This sequence joins TRBV6-5 and TRBJ1-4; D possibly corresponds to TRBD1 (5 bases). The CDR3 runs 14 residues. The germline V gene has CDR1 MNHEY and CDR2 SVGAGI. The V gene lost 2 bases and the J gene lost 6 bases, with 10 bases spanning the gap. This CDR3 is CASSYGGADEKLFF. The CDR3 coding sequence is TGTGCCAGCAGTTACGGAGGGGCGGATGAAAAACTGTTTTTT.

The chain couples TRBV7-3 to TRBJ2-1; D is unresolved. Germline-derived CDR1 and CDR2 are SGHTA and FQGTGA. The CDR3 consists of 15 residues. Trimming removed 0 bases from V and 2 bases from J, with 8 bases in between. The CDR3 DNA is TGTGCCAGCAGCTTAACTTCGAGGACCTACAATGAGCAGTTCTTC. This encodes CASSLTSRTYNEQFF.

The chain has TRBV24-1 and TRBJ2-1; D perhaps matches TRBD2 (5 bases). The CDR3 totals 16 residues. V lost 2 bases and J 10 bases, leaving 20 bases between the germline ends. CDR1 KGHDR and CDR2 SFDVKD come from the germline V gene. The CDR3 sequence is CATSDSWGGRVEEQFF. The CDR3 DNA follows: TGTGCCACCAGTGATTCCTGGGGTGGGCGGGTTGAAGAGCAGTTCTTC.

CDR3 sequence: CASRPGQYNEQFF. The CDR3 nucleotides are TGTGCCAGCAGACCAGGACAGTACAATGAGCAGTTCTTC. J is TRBJ2-1 and V is TRBV7-2; D possibly corresponds to TRBD1 (6 bases). Germline assignment: CDR1 SGHTA and CDR2 FQGNSA. V was cut by 6 bases and J by 4 bases, with 10 bases left in between. The CDR3 is made up of 13 amino acids. Full variable domain (outside the CDR3, taken from reference TRBV7-2 and TRBJ2-1): GAGVSQSPSNKVTEKGKDVELRCDPISGHTALYWYRQSLGQGLEFLIYFQGNSAPDKSGLPSDRFSAERTGGSVSTLTIQRTQQEDSAVYLCASRPGQYNEQFFGPGTRLTVL.

The chain combines TRBV15 with TRBJ1-4, with D maybe TRBD1 (5 bases). The CDR3 spans 17 residues. Germline V gene lookup returns CDR1 LNHNV and CDR2 YYDKDF (reference sequence). The ends were cut back, 5 bases at V and 0 bases at J, with 16 bases in the middle. The CDR3 nucleotides read TGTGCCACCAGCGAGGTGCGTGGGGCAACAACTAATGAAAAACTGTTTTTT. Translating gives CATSEVRGATTNEKLFF.

The chain has TRBV7-2 and TRBJ2-2, with 8 bases fitting TRBD2. From germline, CDR1 is SGHTA and CDR2 FQGNSA. This CDR3 spans 18 amino acids. Trimming at V came to 5 bases and at J to 2 bases, leaving 13 bases not matched to a gene. The CDR3 loop is CASSPTSGGPQNTGELFF. In DNA, the CDR3 is TGTGCCAGCAGCCCAACTAGCGGAGGTCCCCAAAACACCGGGGAGCTGTTTTTT.

This sequence joins TRBV28 and TRBJ2-7; TRBD2 matches at 7 bases. Germline V gene lookup returns CDR1 MDHEN and CDR2 SYDVKM. V was pared by 4 bases and J by 4 bases, with 7 bases of the junction left unmatched. The CDR3 consists of 14 residues. The DNA of the CDR3 is TGTGCCAGCAGTTGGGGCGGGAGCAGGTACGAGCAGTACTTC. Translated: CASSWGGSRYEQYF.

This chain uses TRBV5-1 with TRBJ1-1; D unclear. Trimming stripped 0 bases from V and 0 bases from J, with 15 bases between. Germline assignment: CDR1 SGHRS and CDR2 YFSETQ. This CDR3 region has 17 residues. CDR3 DNA sequence: TGCGCCAGCAGCTTGGCGCGCGGCAGTCAGCTGAACACTGAAGCTTTCTTT. It is translated as CASSLARGSQLNTEAFF.

The chain links TRBV18 to TRBJ1-1; D not certain. CDR3 size: 15 residues. Deletions cut 0 bases from V and 2 bases from J, with 10 bases between. In germline, CDR1 is KGHSH, CDR2 LQKENI. CDR3 residues: CASSPPKGENTEAFF. CDR3 coding DNA: TGTGCCAGCTCACCACCGAAGGGAGAAAACACTGAAGCTTTCTTT.

The rearrangement links TRBV6-6 to TRBJ1-2; D unclear. Trimming stripped 4 bases from V and 5 bases from J, with 8 bases between. The germline V gene has CDR1 MNHNY and CDR2 SVGAGI (reference sequence). This CDR3 comprises 12 residues. CDR3 bases: TGTGCCAGCAGTTCAGGATCTTATGGCTACACCTTC. This encodes CASSSGSYGYTF.

The gene calls are TRBV27 and TRBJ2-1, with D possibly matching TRBD1 (6 bases). Germline V gene lookup returns CDR1 MNHEY and CDR2 SMNVEV (reference sequence). Between the trimmed V and J ends, which lost 3 bases and 7 bases, there was a span of 13 bases. The CDR3 has 14 amino acids. CDR3 bases: TGTGCCAGCAGTTTTTCTGGGGGCCGGAATGAGCAGTTCTTC. Translating gives CASSFSGGRNEQFF.

The V call is TRBV9, the J call TRBJ2-7; D possibly corresponds to TRBD1 (6 bases). CDR3 size: 14 residues. Between the trimmed V and J ends, which lost 4 bases and 5 bases, there was a span of 16 bases. Germline loops: CDR1 SGDLS, CDR2 YYNGEE. The CDR3, as DNA: TGTGCCAGCAGCCCCGGCAGGGGTAGGAACGAGCAGTACTTC. This translates into CASSPGRGRNEQYF.

The chain recombines TRBV15 with TRBJ2-5, with D perhaps TRBD1 (6 bases). The V gene lost 7 bases and the J gene lost 0 bases, with 15 bases spanning the gap. Germline lookup yields CDR1 LNHNV and CDR2 YYDKDF (reference sequence). The CDR3 consists of 15 residues. CDR3 nucleotide sequence: TGTGCCACCACCAAGGACAGACAGTACCAAGAGACCCAGTACTTC. This encodes CATTKDRQYQETQYF.

The chain employs TRBV28 and TRBJ2-7, with 11 bases that match TRBD2. V gave up 5 bases and J gave up 2 bases; unmatched junction bases: 11. This CDR3 contains 17 residues. From germline, CDR1 is MDHEN and CDR2 SYDVKM. CDR3 sequence (DNA): TGTGCCAGCAGTCTACCGACTAGCGGGATAACCCCCTACGAGCAGTACTTC. Amino acids: CASSLPTSGITPYEQYF. Full variable domain (missing parts from reference TRBV28 and TRBJ2-7): DVKVTQSSRYLVKRTGEKVFLECVQDMDHENMFWYRQDPGLGLRLIYFSYDVKMKEKGDIPEGYSVSREKKERFSLILESASTNQTSMYLCASSLPTSGITPYEQYFGPGTRLTVT.

This clone has only a few counts. The rearrangement uses TRBV5-4 and TRBJ1-1; D unresolved. V lost 0 bases and J 2 bases, leaving 11 bases between the germline ends. Germline V gene data show CDR1 as SGHNT and CDR2 as YYREEE (reference sequence). This CDR3 region has 15 residues. The CDR3 bases are TGTGCCAGCAGCTTGGAAGTCAGCGTCAACACTGAAGCTTTCTTT. This sequence encodes CASSLEVSVNTEAFF.

The rearrangement uses TRBV30 and TRBJ2-5, with TRBD2 matching 8 bases. CDR1 is GTSNPN and CDR2 is SVGIG in the germline V gene (reference sequence). J gave up 7 bases and V 2 bases, and 6 bases lay outside the gene matches. The CDR3 is made up of 13 amino acids. The CDR3, as DNA: TGTGCCTGGAGTAAGGGTAGCGGGGTGACCCAGTACTTC. Translating it yields CAWSKGSGVTQYF. The full variable domain, its missing parts supplied by reference TRBV30 and TRBJ2-5, is SQTIHQWPATLVQPVGSPLSLECTVEGTSNPNLYWYRQAAGRGLQLLFYSVGIGQISSEVPQNLSASRPQDRQFILSSKKLLLSDSGFYLCAWSKGSGVTQYFGPGTRLLVL.

This rearrangement joins TRBV20-1 to TRBJ1-1; D is uncertain. From germline, CDR1 is DFQATT and CDR2 SNEGSKA (reference sequence). The CDR3 loop spans 11 amino acids. V lost 3 bases and J lost 1, with 3 bases in between. CDR3 DNA: TGCAGTGCTAGCAGGAACACTGAAGCTTTCTTT. It encodes CSASRNTEAFF.

The chain uses TRBV7-9 and TRBJ1-6, with D uncertain. The CDR3 is made up of 15 amino acids. V was pared by 1 base and J by 8 bases, with 12 bases between. Germline CDR1 is SEHNR and CDR2 is FQNEAQ (reference sequence). CDR3 bases: TGTGCCAGCAGCTTAGGGGCCGCCCAGGATTCACCCCTCCACTTT. Translated: CASSLGAAQDSPLHF.

The chain carries TRBV30 and TRBJ1-6; the D gene is possibly TRBD1 (5 bases). Germline CDR1 reads GTSNPN; CDR2 reads SVGIG (reference sequence). The CDR3 runs 13 residues. V was clipped by 3 bases and J by 7 bases, with 10 bases between them. CDR3 in DNA: TGTGCCTGGAGGACAGACTTCAATTCACCCCTCCACTTT. Translated, it gives CAWRTDFNSPLHF.

The chain combines TRBV29-1 with TRBJ1-2, with a tentative D call TRBD1 (5 bases). The germline V gene has CDR1 SQVTM and CDR2 ANQGSEA. The CDR3 has 12 amino acids. V was pared by 3 bases and J by 6 bases, with 11 bases between. The CDR3 region is CSVDPREDGYTF. CDR3 in DNA: TGCAGCGTTGACCCCAGGGAGGATGGCTACACCTTC.

This chain connects TRBV19 to TRBJ2-5; possibly TRBD1 for D (5 bases). The germline CDR1 and CDR2 sequences are LNHDA and SQIVND (reference sequence). The ends were cut back, 4 bases at V and 5 bases at J, with 11 bases in the middle. CDR3 size: 13 residues. CDR3 amino acids: CASSTQGWETQYF. The CDR3 nucleotides read TGTGCCAGTAGTACCCAGGGATGGGAGACCCAGTACTTC.

The rearrangement joins TRBV18 to TRBJ2-3; possible D gene TRBD2, 5 bases. The germline V gene has CDR1 KGHSH and CDR2 LQKENI. V lost 0 bases and J lost 0, with 13 bases in between. The CDR3 has 17 amino acids. CDR3 loop: CASSPPGGLGSTDTQYF. The CDR3 DNA reads TGTGCCAGCTCACCACCGGGCGGGTTGGGGAGCACAGATACGCAGTATTTT.

V gene TRBV28 combines with J gene TRBJ1-5; 8 positions agree with TRBD1. CDR3 length equals 17 residues. Germline values: CDR1 MDHEN, CDR2 SYDVKM. V trimming: 6 bases; J trimming: 3 bases; junction bases outside the gene matches: 13. The CDR3 reads CASRPGTGWGFNQPQHF. For the CDR3, the DNA is TGTGCCAGCAGACCCGGGACAGGTTGGGGTTTCAATCAGCCCCAGCATTTT.

The chain is built from TRBV6-4 and TRBJ2-1; 7 positions agree with TRBD2. Germline CDR1 and CDR2: MRHNA and SNTAGT. Trimming took 3 bases from V and 7 from J; bases not matched to a gene: 0. This CDR3 is 12 amino acids long. In nucleotides, the CDR3 is TGTGCCAGCAGTGAGGGGGGGAATGAGCAGTTCTTC. It codes for CASSEGGNEQFF.

This clone was found a few times. This chain connects TRBV7-2 to TRBJ1-2; TRBD1 matches at 8 bases. V shed 4 bases, J shed 6 bases, and the junction held 13 bases outside the gene matches. The CDR3 runs 16 residues. Germline CDR1 SGHTA, CDR2 FQGNSA. CDR3 in amino acids: CASSSSGWTGRDGYTF. The CDR3 DNA reads as TGTGCCAGCAGCTCTTCCGGCTGGACAGGGAGGGATGGCTACACCTTC.

The chain recombines TRBV19 with TRBJ1-1; weak D call: TRBD1 (6 bases). The germline CDR1 and CDR2 sequences are LNHDA and SQIVND (reference sequence). The CDR3 sequence is 14 residues long. V shed 4 bases and J shed 0 bases, with 9 bases lying between them. The CDR3 protein is CASSTDRLNTEAFF. The CDR3 DNA sequence: TGTGCCAGTAGTACGGACAGATTGAACACTGAAGCTTTCTTT.

The chain carries TRBV5-1 and TRBJ2-7; D may be TRBD1 (7 bases). CDR3 length: 14 amino acids. Germline V gene sequence: CDR1 SGHRS, CDR2 YFSETQ. The germline V and J ends were trimmed by 6 bases and 4 bases, with 17 bases remaining between them. CDR3 bases: TGCGCCAGCACCCAGGGGGGCCAGGGGTACGAGCAGTACTTC. Amino acid sequence: CASTQGGQGYEQYF.

The V and J genes are TRBV5-1 and TRBJ2-1; 14 nucleotides agree with TRBD2. Per germline, CDR1 SGHRS and CDR2 YFSETQ. The V and J ends lost 8 bases and 9 bases, in that order; junction bases with no gene match: 10. The length of the CDR3 is 15 residues. Here the CDR3 DNA reads TGCGCCAGTGGACTAGGACTAGCGGGAGGAGGTGAGCAGTTCTTC. Translating gives CASGLGLAGGGEQFF.

The chain couples TRBV24-1 to TRBJ2-5, with TRBD1 matching 10 bases. V was pared by 3 bases and J by 2 bases, with 8 bases of the junction left unmatched. The germline V gene has CDR1 KGHDR and CDR2 SFDVKD. The CDR3 covers 17 residues. DNA of the CDR3: TGTGCCACCAGTGATCCTGGCCGGGACAGGGGTCAAGAGACCCAGTACTTC. This sequence encodes CATSDPGRDRGQETQYF.